The clone carrying this TCR beta chain was detected only a few times. The sample comes from a study of T-cell reconstitution after alpha-beta-depleted transplantation in children. TCRbeta library preparation incorporated unique molecular identifiers. A single record per CDR3 protein comes from TCRdb applying MiXCR to the PCR reads. The repertoire holds 250,000 to 300,000 distinct CDR3 sequences, with about a tenth as singletons. The sample in question was PBMCs, obtained before TCRalphabeta/CD19-depleted stem cell transplant. This clonotype originated in a boy younger than two with acute myeloid leukemia, due to receive a stem cell transplant.

CDR3 region: CSARDRPIIQETQYF. The CDR3 nucleotides read TGCAGTGCTAGAGATCGGCCGATCATCCAAGAGACCCAGTACTTC. This chain links TRBV20-1 with TRBJ2-5; D is ambiguous. This CDR3 has 15 residues. Germline V gene data show CDR1 as DFQATT and CDR2 as SNEGSKA (reference sequence). Trimming took 0 bases from V and 1 from J, leaving 12 bases between them.